There are a few counts of the clone carrying this T cell receptor (beta chain). The antigen is undetermined. The CDR3 has 12 amino acids. V was cut by 6 bases and J by 13 bases, with 16 bases left in between. Germline CDR1 reads WSHSY; CDR2 reads SAAADI. It was patients with CD8+CD57+ cell expansion by flow cytometry who were chosen for sequencing. Each of the patients presented with severe acquired aplastic anemia. Profiling that covered TCR beta VDJ and CDR3 relied on genomic DNA as its template. In TCRdb, the reads were re-called with MiXCR into one record per CDR3 protein. The sample yields roughly 100,000 distinct CDR3 sequences, around 70% seen once. The data belong to a study of CD8+CD57+ T cells in acquired aplastic anemia. Study-level information: When averaged, DNA from sorted CD4+ and CD8+ cells came to around 3 ug. Whole-study findings and limits: Overlapping CD8+ CDR3 repertoires of patients and controls contained roughly 27 shared sequences. Statistical testing detected no significant gap in CD8+ Simpson's diversity between patients and controls.

Input material: sorted CD4+, CD8+, or CD8+CD57+ T cells (not recorded which) from PBMCs. This chain joins TRBV10-2 and TRBJ2-1; D is undetermined. The receptor's source is a human donor with aplastic anemia. This chain's CDR3 is CASRDPDVPQFF. CDR3 bases: TGCGCCAGCAGAGATCCTGATGTCCCACAGTTCTTC.